The T cell receptor (beta chain) described here comes from a study of patients and donors after allogeneic stem cell transplantation. This CDR3 has 18 amino acids. Germline values: CDR1 MNHNS, CDR2 SASEGT. The ends lost 5 bases at V and 7 bases at J; junction bases unmatched: 15. A single record per CDR3 protein comes from TCRdb applying MiXCR to the RT-PCR reads. The profile shows over 400,000 distinct CDR3 sequences, 16% of them singletons. The sequence came from a human donor who was either an allogeneic HSCT recipient or a stem cell or donor lymphocyte infusion donor (not recorded which). It is not recorded whose cells these are; they may come from a transplant donor. The rearrangement links TRBV6-1 to TRBJ1-6, with 9 bases aligning to TRBD1. Specimen: blood, either unsorted or a sorted T cell fraction (not recorded which). The CDR3 DNA follows: TGTGCCAGCAGTCACGGTGTACCGGGACAGGGTTTGAATTCACCCCTCCACTTT. Protein: CASSHGVPGQGLNSPLHF.